This is a list of T cell receptor beta chains from one sample in a study of blood T cell repertoires in COVID-19. Clones were read by immunoSEQ multiplex PCR, and TCRdb kept only the in-frame ones, dropping some. The sample includes approximately 46,000 clones, around 83% seen only once; the top ten take 7.6%. The sequenced sample consisted of peripheral blood. The receptors were gathered from a human donor in a cohort sampled during active COVID-19. CDR3s include the opening cysteine and the closing phenylalanine or tryptophan. The D gene is left open where the match is weak. A row's size may be missing; if present it is once, few, many or a size class.

j_call clone_size d_call v_call cdr3_nt cdr3_aa
TRBJ2-3 . TRBD2 TRBV3-1/TRBV3-2 TGTGCCAGCAGCTTTAGCGGGAGTTCAGATACGCAGTATTTT CASSFSGSSDTQYF
TRBJ1-5 . TRBD1 TRBV28 TGTGCCAGCAGTTCTACGGACAGGGAGGATATTCATCAGCCCCAGCATTTT CASSSTDREDIHQPQHF
TRBJ2-2 once . TRBV6-6 TGTGCCAGCGGGCAGGACTATAACACCGGGGAGCTGTTTTTT CASGQDYNTGELFF
TRBJ2-5 . TRBD1 TRBV19 TGTGCCAGTAGGGGACAGCCCCAAGAGACCCAGTACTTC CASRGQPQETQYF
TRBJ1-2 . TRBD1 TRBV6-2/TRBV6-3 TGTGCCAGCAGTCAAGACAGGGTTTATGGCTACACCTTC CASSQDRVYGYTF
TRBJ2-5 . TRBD2 TRBV5-1 TGCGCCAGCAGCGATAGCGGGAGCGAGACCCAGTACTTC CASSDSGSETQYF
TRBJ1-1 . TRBD1 TRBV4-2 TGTGCCAGCAGCCAGATCCGGGACAGGGCGGAGGGAACTGAAGCTTTCTTT CASSQIRDRAEGTEAFF
TRBJ1-5 large . TRBV19 TGTGCCAGTAGTATTCGGGAGCAGCCCCAGCATTTT CASSIREQPQHF
TRBJ2-3 . TRBD1 TRBV27 TGTGCCAGCAGTTTATACAGGGGTGGCACAGATACGCAGTATTTT CASSLYRGGTDTQYF
TRBJ2-3 . TRBD2 TRBV28 TGTGCCAGCAGTTTTAGCGGGAGAGGGCCAGATACGCAGTATTTT CASSFSGRGPDTQYF
TRBJ2-1 . . TRBV3-1/TRBV3-2 TGTGCCAGCAGCCAAGTCGAATCCCTAAAATCAATAGAGCAGTTCTTC CASSQVESLKSIEQFF
TRBJ2-1 . . TRBV7-7 TGTGCTAGCAGCTTAGGTGCGAGGGATGAGCAGTTCTTC CASSLGARDEQFF
TRBJ2-7 . . TRBV11-3 TGTGCCAGCAGCTTTACGGGAGAGTACTCCGAGCAGTACTTC CASSFTGEYSEQYF
TRBJ1-2 few . TRBV7-9 TGTGCCAGCTCCTTAACAGGCGTCACCTTC CASSLTGVTF
TRBJ2-5 . . TRBV5-1 TGCGCCAGCAGCTTGGCAACGGACATCCAAGAGACCCAGTACTTC CASSLATDIQETQYF
TRBJ2-2 . TRBD2 TRBV4-3 TGCGCCAGCAGCCACCAAGGACTAGCCGACACCGGGGAGCTGTTTTTT CASSHQGLADTGELFF
TRBJ2-2 . TRBD2 TRBV29-1 TGCAGCGTCCCGGGACTAGCGGGTATAGGCGGGGAGCTGTTTTTT CSVPGLAGIGGELFF
TRBJ2-3 . . TRBV27 TGTGCCAGCCGGACTAGCACAGATACGCAGTATTTT CASRTSTDTQYF
TRBJ2-7 . . TRBV6-2/TRBV6-3 TGTGCCAGCAGTCGGAGGTACGAGCAGTACTTC CASSRRYEQYF
TRBJ2-3 . TRBD2 TRBV6-5 TGTGCCAGCAGTAAAAGCGGGAGTAGCACAGATACGCAGTATTTT CASSKSGSSTDTQYF
TRBJ2-2 . TRBD2 TRBV7-9 TGTGCCAGCAGCTTTGGGGGACTAGCGGGAACCGGGGAGCTGTTTTTT CASSFGGLAGTGELFF
TRBJ2-1 few TRBD2 TRBV6-4 TGTGCCAGCAGTCGCGACTTTAGCGGGAGCGATGAGCAGTTCTTC CASSRDFSGSDEQFF
TRBJ1-6 . . TRBV27 TGTGCCAGCACCACTGCGAGTTCACCCCTCCACTTT CASTTASSPLHF
TRBJ2-7 few TRBD2 TRBV28 TGTGCCAGCAGTTCTGGGACTAGCGGGGTCTACGAGCAGTACTTC CASSSGTSGVYEQYF
TRBJ1-4 . . TRBV10-3 TGTGCCATCAGTGAGTCGACAATCTTTAATGAAAAACTGTTTTTT CAISESTIFNEKLFF
TRBJ2-7 . TRBD2 TRBV29-1 TGCAGCGTTGAACTAGCGGGAGCTGGGACCTACGAGCAGTACTTC CSVELAGAGTYEQYF
TRBJ1-1 . . TRBV5-5 TGTGCCAGCAGCTTTGGGGCGACAAACACTGAAGCTTTCTTT CASSFGATNTEAFF
TRBJ2-3 once TRBD1 TRBV5-6 TGTGCCAGCAGCGAGACAGGGGGCACAGATACGCAGTATTTT CASSETGGTDTQYF
TRBJ1-4 . . TRBV7-9 TGTGCCAGCAGCCCATCGCTCGGGGTATCAACTAATGAAAAACTGTTTTTT CASSPSLGVSTNEKLFF
TRBJ2-1 . . TRBV4-3 TGCGCCAGCAGCCCCGGAGTTGGCTACAATGAGCAGTTCTTC CASSPGVGYNEQFF
TRBJ1-5 . TRBD1 TRBV19 TGTGCCAGTAAGACAGGGAGGCGTGAGGATCAGCCCCAGCATTTT CASKTGRREDQPQHF